Listed below are T cell receptor beta chains from one sample, sequenced in a study of breast tumors, draining lymph nodes, adjacent tissues. Via MiXCR, TCRdb re-called the multiplex PCR reads, giving one row per CDR3 protein. The data contain roughly 80,000 distinct CDR3 sequences, approximately 20% of them singletons. Sequenced: axillary lymph node tissue. The receptors were gathered from a female donor with breast cancer. Some clones in this sample may be carry-over from other donors' samples. CDR3s include the opening cysteine and the closing phenylalanine or tryptophan. The D gene is left open where the match is weak. Size values are once, few and many counts, or a class for expanded clones, and some rows have none.

TRBV30	TRBD1	NA	TRBJ1-4	TGTGCCTGGAGTGGGTCCGGGACAGGGAAGGAAAAACTGTTTTTT	CAWSGSGTGKEKLFF
TRBV20-1	TRBD2	NA	TRBJ2-2	TGCAGTGCAGGACTAGCGGGAGACACCGGGGAGCTGTTTTTT	CSAGLAGDTGELFF
TRBV27	TRBD1	many	TRBJ1-6	TGTGCCAGCAGTGGACCGGGACAGGTGAATTCACCCCTCCACTTT	CASSGPGQVNSPLHF
TRBV28	NA	few	TRBJ2-7	TGTGCCAGCAGGGGTGTTTACGGCTACGAGCAGTACTTC	CASRGVYGYEQYF
TRBV7-7	NA	NA	TRBJ2-5	TGTGCTAGCAGCGCGGACAGGGAGGGGACCCAGTACTTC	CASSADREGTQYF
TRBV5-4	NA	many	TRBJ2-2	TGTGCCAGCAGCTCAGGGACGCCGAACACCGGGGAGCTGTTTTTT	CASSSGTPNTGELFF
TRBV5-6	NA	many	TRBJ2-7	TGTGCCAGCAGCCACGGCTCCTACGAGCAGTACTTC	CASSHGSYEQYF
TRBV25-1	NA	many	TRBJ2-3	TGTGCCAGCAGTGCGGGGGACCGACACACAGATACGCAGTATTTT	CASSAGDRHTDTQYF
TRBV7-2	TRBD2	NA	TRBJ2-3	TGTGCCAGCAGCTTAAGGCCAGCGGGAGGAGGGGATACGCAGTATTTT	CASSLRPAGGGDTQYF
TRBV6-2/TRBV6-3	TRBD2	many	TRBJ2-7	TGTGCCAGCAGGGAGAGAGCGGGAGGTAGCTACGAGCAGTACTTC	CASRERAGGSYEQYF
TRBV7-9	NA	NA	TRBJ1-1	TGTGCCAGCAGCTTGGAGGGTGGGACTGAAGCTTTCTTT	CASSLEGGTEAFF
TRBV20-1	TRBD2	many	TRBJ2-1	TGCAGTGCTCCAGCGGGAGGGCGGGGAGAGCAGTTCTTC	CSAPAGGRGEQFF
TRBV5-6	NA	many	TRBJ2-5	TGTGCCAGCGCCCCCAGTCGGGGGGCGGAGACCCAGTACTTC	CASAPSRGAETQYF
TRBV18	NA	NA	TRBJ1-6	TGTGCCAGCTCACCAGGGGCAGAATATAATTCACCCCTCCACTTT	CASSPGAEYNSPLHF
TRBV3-1	TRBD2	few	TRBJ2-1	TGTGCCAGCAGCCAAGCGGGACTAGCGGGAGGAGCGGAAGAGCAGTTCTTC	CASSQAGLAGGAEEQFF
TRBV2	NA	many	TRBJ2-7	TGTGCCAGCAGTGGTACTATACAGGGCAGCTCCTACGAGCAGTACTTC	CASSGTIQGSSYEQYF
TRBV2	NA	many	TRBJ2-5	TGTGCCAGCAGTGCGGACACTAACCAAGAGACCCAGTACTTC	CASSADTNQETQYF
TRBV6-5	TRBD2	many	TRBJ2-7	TGTGCCAGCAGCAGGACTAGCGGGGCCTACGAGCAGTACTTC	CASSRTSGAYEQYF
TRBV20-1	NA	many	TRBJ2-2	TGCAGTGCCCAGAGGGGAGTTTTGGACGCCGGGGAGCTGTTTTTT	CSAQRGVLDAGELFF
TRBV5-4	TRBD1	once	TRBJ2-3	TGTGCCAGCAGATCTGACAGGGGATCAGGTACGCAGTATTTT	CASRSDRGSGTQYF
TRBV7-8	NA	many	TRBJ2-4	TGTGCCAGCAGCTTAGCTAGCGCGCTAGCCAAAAACATTCAGTACTTC	CASSLASALAKNIQYF
TRBV20-1	NA	many	TRBJ1-2	TGCAGTGCTAGCAGTCTAGGACAGTATGGCTACACCTTC	CSASSLGQYGYTF
TRBV5-5	NA	many	TRBJ1-5	TGTGCCAGCAGCGGGGACAACAATCAGCCCCAGCATTTT	CASSGDNNQPQHF
TRBV19	TRBD2	many	TRBJ2-1	TGTGCCACAGTCGGGAGGGCCCATGAGCAGTTCTTC	CATVGRAHEQFF
TRBV6-5	NA	many	TRBJ2-3	TGTGCCAGCAGTTACTCCCCGGCCACAGATACGCAGTATTTT	CASSYSPATDTQYF
TRBV5-1	NA	many	TRBJ2-1	TGCGCCAGCAGCCCCGGCTGGGGCACCTACAATGAGCAGTTCTTC	CASSPGWGTYNEQFF
TRBV5-6	NA	many	TRBJ2-5	TGTGCCAGCAGTACAGGACCTCAAGAGACCCAGTACTTC	CASSTGPQETQYF
TRBV28	NA	few	TRBJ1-3	TGTGCCAGCAGTTTGGTTACAGCGGGAAACACCATATATTTT	CASSLVTAGNTIYF
TRBV20-1	NA	many	TRBJ1-5	TGCAGTGCTGTCCAAAGTTTAGGGGGCAATCAGCCCCAGCATTTT	CSAVQSLGGNQPQHF
TRBV20-1	NA	many	TRBJ2-3	TGCAGTGCTAGATCCCCCACGAGGCTGCGCACAGATACGCAGTATTTT	CSARSPTRLRTDTQYF
TRBV6-6	NA	many	TRBJ2-2	TGTGCCAGCAGTGCCCTGGGGGTAATGAACACCGGGGAGCTGTTTTTT	CASSALGVMNTGELFF
TRBV24-1	TRBD2	many	TRBJ2-7	TGTGCCACCAGTGATCCGAGCGGGAGGTTCAACGAGCAGTACTTC	CATSDPSGRFNEQYF
TRBV2	TRBD2	many	TRBJ2-3	TGTGCCAGCAGTGAAGCGTCCGGGACTAGCGGGAGTTCGCGCACAGATACGCAGTATTTT	CASSEASGTSGSSRTDTQYF
TRBV20-1	TRBD1	many	TRBJ2-1	TGCAGTGCTATGAGGGGGACAGCATACAATGAGCAGTTCTTC	CSAMRGTAYNEQFF
TRBV7-3	TRBD1	many	TRBJ2-3	TGTGCCAGCAGCTTAGGGACAGGGGGCCCGAGCACAGATACGCAGTATTTT	CASSLGTGGPSTDTQYF
TRBV27	NA	many	TRBJ2-7	TGTGCCAGCAGTTTAGCGGGGCCAGCCTACGAGCAGTACTTC	CASSLAGPAYEQYF
TRBV24-1	NA	many	TRBJ2-2	TGTGCCACCAGTGATTTCGCCTCAGGGACCACCGGGGAGCTGTTTTTT	CATSDFASGTTGELFF
TRBV11-3	TRBD2	many	TRBJ2-3	TGTGCCAGCAGCTTAAGGGAGGGCGAAATAGATACGCAGTATTTT	CASSLREGEIDTQYF
TRBV7-9	TRBD2	many	TRBJ2-7	TGTGCCAGCAGCCGCATCCCGGCGGGAGGGCCGGGCGAGCAGTACTTC	CASSRIPAGGPGEQYF
TRBV6-1	NA	many	TRBJ2-3	TGTGCCAGCAGTGAACGAAGTGGCGGTAGCACAGATACGCAGTATTTT	CASSERSGGSTDTQYF